These 17 T cell receptor beta chains share one sample of origin, sequenced in a study of CD8 T cells in ankylosing spondylitis. TCRdb reprocessed the 5' RACE reads with MiXCR, giving one entry per CDR3 protein. The sample lists hundreds of thousands of distinct CDR3 sequences, less than 9.5% occurring once. The sequenced material came from blood, either unsorted or a sorted T cell fraction (not recorded which). Every receptor here comes from a female donor with ankylosing spondylitis or in good health (not recorded which).

At least ten counts were recorded for this clonotype. The chain uses TRBV28 and TRBJ2-7; perhaps TRBD1 as D (6 bases). Germline V gives CDR1 MDHEN, CDR2 SYDVKM. This CDR3 has 16 amino acids. Trimming left V 4 bases short and J 0 bases short, with 16 bases between. This CDR3 reads CASSSYRATSSYEQYF. In DNA form, the CDR3 reads TGTGCCAGCAGTTCATACAGGGCCACCAGCTCCTACGAGCAGTACTTC.

This clonotype was seen many times. This chain uses TRBV11-2 with TRBJ2-1; D may be TRBD2 (5 bases). The germline gives CDR1 SGHAT, CDR2 FQNNGV. The V end was cut by 2 bases, the J end by 0 bases, with 8 bases between. The CDR3 consists of 15 residues. The CDR3 loop reads CASSLHLASYNEQFF. DNA for the CDR3: TGTGCCAGCAGCTTACATCTAGCCTCCTACAATGAGCAGTTCTTC.

This clonotype was found many times. The chain combines TRBV7-8 with TRBJ2-1; 7 bases match TRBD2. There are 14 residues in the CDR3. Germline CDR1 SGHVS, CDR2 FQNEAQ. The junction had 8 bases not matched to a gene; V was cut back by 3 bases and J by 9 bases. The CDR3 loop reads CASSFNSGDGEQFF. The CDR3 DNA is TGTGCCAGCAGCTTCAACAGCGGGGACGGTGAGCAGTTCTTC.

This clonotype was seen ten or more times. The chain combines TRBV7-8 with TRBJ2-7; weak D call: TRBD2 (5 bases). V lost 0 bases and J 4 bases, leaving 10 bases between the germline ends. Germline V gene data show CDR1 as SGHVS and CDR2 as FQNEAQ. CDR3 length equals 14 residues. In DNA, the CDR3 is TGTGCCAGCAGCTTAGCTGTAGGAGGTTACGAGCAGTACTTC. Amino acid sequence: CASSLAVGGYEQYF.

This clonotype appeared a few times. The genes are TRBV20-1 and TRBJ1-5; D is uncertain. Between the trimmed V and J ends, which lost 0 bases and 9 bases, there was a span of 12 bases. Germline lookup yields CDR1 DFQATT and CDR2 SNEGSKA (reference sequence). The CDR3 runs 13 residues. For the CDR3, the DNA is TGCAGTGCTAGAGATCAAGACCATCTGCCCCAGCATTTT. This translates into CSARDQDHLPQHF.

This clonotype showed up many times. The chain recombines TRBV5-1 with TRBJ2-2, with D perhaps TRBD1 (6 bases). CDR1 is SGHRS, CDR2 YFSETQ, per germline. Trimming stripped 0 bases from V and 3 bases from J, with 15 bases between. CDR3 length: 17 residues. The CDR3, as DNA: TGCGCCAGCAGCTTGGCCTGGCAGGGGTACGACACCGGGGAGCTGTTTTTT. Translation gives CASSLAWQGYDTGELFF. The variable domain in full, completed from reference TRBV5-1 and TRBJ2-2, reads KAGVTQTPRYLIKTRGQQVTLSCSPISGHRSVSWYQQTPGQGLQFLFEYFSETQRNKGNFPGRFSGRQFSNSRSEMNVSTLELGDSALYLCASSLAWQGYDTGELFFGEGSRLTVL.

This clonotype was seen at least ten times. This rearrangement joins TRBV5-6 to TRBJ2-1; 7 nucleotides agree with TRBD2. CDR1 and CDR2 from the germline V gene are SGHDT and YYEEEE. The CDR3 length is 17 residues. The ends lost 1 base at V and 9 bases at J; junction bases unmatched: 16. In nucleotides, the CDR3 is TGTGCCAGCAGCTTGTTTATAGTGGCGGGAGCGGGGAGTGAGCAGTTCTTC. Its protein product is CASSLFIVAGAGSEQFF.

This clonotype has more than one count but fewer than ten. J is TRBJ2-5 and V is TRBV2; a possible D gene is TRBD2 (6 bases). Trimming stripped 6 bases from V and 3 bases from J, with 14 bases between. The CDR3 length is 14 residues. From germline, CDR1 is SNHLY and CDR2 FYNNEI. The CDR3 bases are TGTGCCAGCAGATCTTTAGCGGTCAAAGAGACCCAGTACTTC. Its protein product is CASRSLAVKETQYF. Variable domain in full (rest from reference TRBV2 and TRBJ2-5): EPEVTQTPSHQVTQMGQEVILRCVPISNHLYFYWYRQILGQKVEFLVSFYNNEISEKSEIFDDQFSVERPDGSNFTLKIRSTKLEDSAMYFCASRSLAVKETQYFGPGTRLLVL.

With regard to this clonotype: This may be a read error: a much more frequent sequence differs by one nucleotide. The chain links TRBV11-1 to TRBJ1-2, with D hard to call. The CDR3 has 19 amino acids. CDR1 is SGHAT, CDR2 FQDESV, per germline (reference sequence). The CDR3 sequence is CASSSPRVGSPHFNYGNTF. Written as DNA, the CDR3 is TGTGCCAGCAGCTCACCACGTGTTGGGTCCCCTCACTTTAACTATGGCAACACCTTC.

This clonotype was counted at least ten times. The chain uses TRBV20-1 and TRBJ1-1; unclear D gene. The CDR3 loop spans 12 amino acids. With 3 bases removed from V and 11 bases from J, the gap between germline ends came to 16 bases. Germline loops: CDR1 DFQATT, CDR2 SNEGSKA (reference sequence). CDR3 DNA sequence: TGCAGTGCTAGGCGGGCAGGCCGAAGGGCTTTCTTT. It encodes CSARRAGRRAFF.

This clonotype came up many times. The rearrangement uses TRBV20-1 and TRBJ2-3; tentative D call: TRBD1 (5 bases). This CDR3 spans 15 amino acids. Deletions cut 0 bases from V and 1 base from J, with 11 bases between. CDR1 and CDR2 (germline): DFQATT, SNEGSKA (reference sequence). CDR3 sequence: CSARDQGYRTDTQYF. CDR3 bases: TGCAGTGCTAGAGATCAGGGATATCGCACAGATACGCAGTATTTT.

V and J are TRBV7-9 and TRBJ2-3, with D possibly being TRBD1 (5 bases). Per germline, CDR1 SEHNR and CDR2 FQNEAQ (reference sequence). The CDR3 extends over 13 amino acids. Trimming shortened V by 4 bases and J by 4 bases, and 9 bases separated the two germline ends. The DNA for the CDR3 is TGTGCCAGCAGCTCTAGGGGTCCAGATACGCAGTATTTT. Translation: CASSSRGPDTQYF.

J is TRBJ2-1 and V is TRBV30, with D tentatively TRBD2 (6 bases). The CDR3 has 11 residues. Per the germline V gene, CDR1 is GTSNPN and CDR2 is SVGIG (reference sequence). V shed 1 base and J shed 11 bases, with 9 bases lying between them. As DNA, the CDR3 is TGTGCCTGGAGTGGGGGGGTGAAGCAGTTCTTC. This gives the protein CAWSGGVKQFF.

This clonotype was recorded at least ten times. The V call is TRBV25-1, the J call TRBJ2-3; 9 bases line up with TRBD2. The germline CDR1 and CDR2 sequences are MGHDK and SYGVNS. The CDR3 runs 14 residues. Unmatched junction bases numbered 7, after V lost 7 bases and J lost 5 bases. CDR3 DNA sequence: TGTGCCAGCACCCCTAGCGGGAAGAAAGATACGCAGTATTTT. Its protein product is CASTPSGKKDTQYF.

Many counts were recorded for this clonotype. The CDR3 here is CSADRDTGELFF. The CDR3 region has the DNA TGCAGTGCCGACAGGGATACCGGGGAGCTGTTTTTT. The chain is built from TRBV20-1 and TRBJ2-2, with TRBD1 identical over 7 bases. Looked up from germline, CDR1 is DFQATT and CDR2 is SNEGSKA (reference sequence). The length of the CDR3 is 12 residues. Trimming cost V 6 bases and J 5 bases; bases outside gene matches: 3.

This clonotype was detected ten times or more. This chain links TRBV5-4 with TRBJ2-1, with TRBD2 matching 7 bases. The CDR3 has 12 residues. The J segment lost 13 bases and the V segment lost 2 bases, leaving 6 bases of the junction unmatched. Germline CDR1 reads SGHNT; CDR2 reads YYREEE (reference sequence). CDR3 residues: CASSFQRDRQFF. CDR3 in DNA: TGTGCCAGCAGCTTTCAGCGGGATAGACAGTTCTTC.

This clonotype was counted at least ten times. V and J are TRBV5-1 and TRBJ2-7; TRBD1 is a possible D gene (5 bases). The CDR3 is 13 residues long. The germline V and J ends were trimmed by 0 bases and 2 bases, with 6 bases remaining between them. The germline V gene has CDR1 SGHRS and CDR2 YFSETQ. CDR3 sequence: CASSLADTYEQYF. The CDR3 nucleotides are TGCGCCAGCAGCTTGGCGGACACCTACGAGCAGTACTTC.